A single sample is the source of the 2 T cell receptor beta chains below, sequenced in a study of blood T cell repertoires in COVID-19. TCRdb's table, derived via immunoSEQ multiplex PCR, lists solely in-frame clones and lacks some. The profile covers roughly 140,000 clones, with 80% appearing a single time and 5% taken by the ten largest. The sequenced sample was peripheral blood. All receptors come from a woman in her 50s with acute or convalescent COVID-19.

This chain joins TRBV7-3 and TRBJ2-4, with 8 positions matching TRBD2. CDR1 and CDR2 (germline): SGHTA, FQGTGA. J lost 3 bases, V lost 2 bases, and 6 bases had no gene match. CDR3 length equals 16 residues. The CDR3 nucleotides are TGTGCCAGCAGCTTAGGCGGGGGGCTTGACAAAAACATTCAGTACTTC. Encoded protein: CASSLGGGLDKNIQYF.

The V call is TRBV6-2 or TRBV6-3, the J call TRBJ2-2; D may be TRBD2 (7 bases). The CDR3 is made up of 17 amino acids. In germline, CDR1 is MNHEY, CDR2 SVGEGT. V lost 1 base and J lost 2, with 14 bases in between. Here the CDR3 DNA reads TGTGCCAGCAGTTACTTCGGCGGGGGCTTAAACACCGGGGAGCTGTTTTTT. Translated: CASSYFGGGLNTGELFF.